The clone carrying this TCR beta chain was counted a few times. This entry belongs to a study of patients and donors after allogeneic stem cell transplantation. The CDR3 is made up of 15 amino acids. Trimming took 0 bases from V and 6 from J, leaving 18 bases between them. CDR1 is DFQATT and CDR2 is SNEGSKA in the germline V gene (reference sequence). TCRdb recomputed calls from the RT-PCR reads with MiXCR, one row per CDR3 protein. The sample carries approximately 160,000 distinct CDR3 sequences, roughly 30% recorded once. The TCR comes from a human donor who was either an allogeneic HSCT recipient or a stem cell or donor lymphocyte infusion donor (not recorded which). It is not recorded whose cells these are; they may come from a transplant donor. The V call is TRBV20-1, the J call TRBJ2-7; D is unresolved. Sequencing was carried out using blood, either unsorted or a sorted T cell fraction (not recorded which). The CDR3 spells CSARDPGAKLSEQYF. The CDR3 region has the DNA TGCAGTGCTAGAGACCCAGGCGCCAAGTTGAGCGAGCAGTACTTC.